This T cell receptor beta chain was retrieved from a study of PD-L1 blockade in urothelial cancer. Study background: Timepoints chosen for blood analysis were 3 weeks (second dose) and 6 weeks after treatment start. Counts from blood samples showed a median of around 150,000 T cells.

Study-wide results and limits: Having blood TCR clonality under the median before treatment predicted better survival.

Germline trimming cut 0 bases from V and 4 bases from J; bases unmatched to any gene: 8. Germline V gene data show CDR1 as KGHSH and CDR2 as LQKENI. This CDR3 has 17 amino acids. Here immunoSEQ multiplex PCR was the method, and the copy in TCRdb shows in-frame clones only, minus some. The sample lists 90,000 or so clones; roughly 89% were seen once. As for this clone: Its cognate antigen is unknown.

The time point was: pretreatment peripheral blood. This receptor was identified in a man aged 55 to 70 with urothelial cancer. The material was PBMCs, obtained around atezolizumab (anti-PD-L1) treatment. The rearrangement links TRBV18 to TRBJ1-5, with 8 bases fitting TRBD1. The CDR3 region is CASSPPPNRGYNQPQHF. CDR3 in DNA: TGTGCCAGCTCACCACCACCGAACAGGGGGTATAATCAGCCCCAGCATTTT.